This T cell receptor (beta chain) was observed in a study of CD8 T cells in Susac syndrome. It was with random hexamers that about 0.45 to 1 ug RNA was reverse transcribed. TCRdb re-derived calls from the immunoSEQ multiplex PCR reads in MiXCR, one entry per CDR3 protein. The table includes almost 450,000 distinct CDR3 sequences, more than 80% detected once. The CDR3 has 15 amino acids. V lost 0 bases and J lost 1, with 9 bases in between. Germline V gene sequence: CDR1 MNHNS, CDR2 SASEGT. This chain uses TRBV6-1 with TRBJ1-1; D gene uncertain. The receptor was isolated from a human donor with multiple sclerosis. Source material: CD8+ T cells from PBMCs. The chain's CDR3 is CASSEAADPNTEAFF. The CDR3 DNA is TGTGCCAGCAGTGAAGCCGCGGACCCGAACACTGAAGCTTTCTTT.